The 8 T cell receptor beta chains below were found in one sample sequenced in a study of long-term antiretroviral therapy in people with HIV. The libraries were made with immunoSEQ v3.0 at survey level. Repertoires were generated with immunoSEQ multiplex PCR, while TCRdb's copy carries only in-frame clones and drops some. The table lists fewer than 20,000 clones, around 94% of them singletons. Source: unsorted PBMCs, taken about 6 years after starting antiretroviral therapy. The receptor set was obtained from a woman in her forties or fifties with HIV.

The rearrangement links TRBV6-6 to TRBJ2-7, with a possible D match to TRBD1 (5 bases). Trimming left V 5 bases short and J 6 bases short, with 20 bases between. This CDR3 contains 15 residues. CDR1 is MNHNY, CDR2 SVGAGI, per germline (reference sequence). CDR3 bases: TGTGCCAGCAGTCCCACCCTTACAGGAACCGGCGAGCAGTACTTC. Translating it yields CASSPTLTGTGEQYF.

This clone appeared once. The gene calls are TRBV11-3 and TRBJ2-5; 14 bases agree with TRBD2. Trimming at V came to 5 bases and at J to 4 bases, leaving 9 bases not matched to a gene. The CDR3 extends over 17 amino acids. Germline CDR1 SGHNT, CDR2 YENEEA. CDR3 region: CASSPGGTSGRSETQYF. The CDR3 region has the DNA TGTGCCAGCAGCCCTGGGGGGACTAGCGGGAGATCAGAGACCCAGTACTTC.

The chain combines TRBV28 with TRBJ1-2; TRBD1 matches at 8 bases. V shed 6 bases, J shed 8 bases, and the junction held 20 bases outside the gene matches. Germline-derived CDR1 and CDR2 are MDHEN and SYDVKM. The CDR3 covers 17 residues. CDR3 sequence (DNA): TGTGCCAGCAGACTCCGGACAGGGATGGTTGGGGCCTGGGGCTACACCTTC. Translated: CASRLRTGMVGAWGYTF.

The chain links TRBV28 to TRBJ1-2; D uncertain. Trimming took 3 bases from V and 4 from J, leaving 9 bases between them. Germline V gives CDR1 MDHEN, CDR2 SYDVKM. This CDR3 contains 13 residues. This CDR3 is CASSFGQIYGYTF. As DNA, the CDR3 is TGTGCCAGCAGTTTCGGTCAGATCTATGGCTACACCTTC.

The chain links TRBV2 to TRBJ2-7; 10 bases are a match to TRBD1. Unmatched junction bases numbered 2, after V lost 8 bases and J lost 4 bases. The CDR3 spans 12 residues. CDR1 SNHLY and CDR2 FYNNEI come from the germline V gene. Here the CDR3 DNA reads TGTGCCAGCGGGGGACAGGGGTACGAGCAGTACTTC. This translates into CASGGQGYEQYF. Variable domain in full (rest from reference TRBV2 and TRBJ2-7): EPEVTQTPSHQVTQMGQEVILRCVPISNHLYFYWYRQILGQKVEFLVSFYNNEISEKSEIFDDQFSVERPDGSNFTLKIRSTKLEDSAMYFCASGGQGYEQYFGPGTRLTVT.

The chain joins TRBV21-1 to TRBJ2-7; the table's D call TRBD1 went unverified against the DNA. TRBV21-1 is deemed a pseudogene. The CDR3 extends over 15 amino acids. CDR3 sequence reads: CASSPGTSTSYEQYF. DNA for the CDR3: TGTGCCAGCAGCCCTGGGACATCCACTTCCTACGAGCAGTACTTC.

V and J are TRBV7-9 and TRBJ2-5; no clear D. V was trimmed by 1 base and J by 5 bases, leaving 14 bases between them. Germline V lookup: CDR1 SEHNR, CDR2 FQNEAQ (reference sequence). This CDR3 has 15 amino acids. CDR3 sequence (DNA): TGTGCCAGCAGCTTAGTTGGGAACGCTCGGGAGACCCAGTACTTC. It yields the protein CASSLVGNARETQYF.

This CDR3 reads CAIDSQGVFGYGYTF. The CDR3 bases are TGTGCCATCGACTCGCAGGGGGTTTTTGGTTATGGCTACACCTTC. The chain couples TRBV6-1 to TRBJ1-2; 7 bases map to TRBD1. CDR1 and CDR2 from the germline V gene are MNHNS and SASEGT. The junction had 16 bases not matched to a gene; V was cut back by 10 bases and J by 5 bases. The CDR3 runs to 15 residues.